This T cell receptor (beta chain) was captured in a study of cytomegalovirus exposure and HLA in healthy donors. Study context: Later analysis reported that the approximately 130 validation repertoires shared the platform of the approximately 690 first-cohort repertoires.

Whole-study findings and limits: The finding came from a later analysis; first-cohort TCR clusters tended to co-occur in the roughly 120 validation repertoires.

The CDR3 length is 17 residues. Trimming cost V 0 bases and J 2 bases, with 14 bases left between them. Germline-derived CDR1 and CDR2 are MNHEY and SMNVEV (reference sequence). This clone appeared a single time. The antigen remains unidentified. TCRdb's copy holds only in-frame clones and misses some; the assay was immunoSEQ multiplex PCR. Found here are 200,000 to 250,000 clones, around 87% of them singletons; the top ten hold 1.5% to 2%. This TCR came from a woman between 18 and 29 years old in good health and CMV-seropositive. The sequencing sample was made of PBMCs. V and J are TRBV27 and TRBJ2-1, with a possible D match to TRBD2 (6 bases). The CDR3 here is CASSLSKRGAAYNEQFF. The DNA for the CDR3 is TGTGCCAGCAGTTTATCGAAGCGCGGGGCAGCCTACAATGAGCAGTTCTTC.